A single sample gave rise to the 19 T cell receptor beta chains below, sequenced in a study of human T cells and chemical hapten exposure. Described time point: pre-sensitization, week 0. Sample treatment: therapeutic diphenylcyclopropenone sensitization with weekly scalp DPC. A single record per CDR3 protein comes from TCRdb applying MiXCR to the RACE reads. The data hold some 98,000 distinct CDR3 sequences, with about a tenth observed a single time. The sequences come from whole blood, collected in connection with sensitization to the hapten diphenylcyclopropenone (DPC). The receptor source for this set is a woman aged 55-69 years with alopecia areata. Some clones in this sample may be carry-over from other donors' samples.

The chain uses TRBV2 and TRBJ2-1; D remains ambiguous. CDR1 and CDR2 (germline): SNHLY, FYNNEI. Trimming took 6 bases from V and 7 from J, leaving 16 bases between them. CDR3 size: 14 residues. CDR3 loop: CASRWFPAKNEQFF. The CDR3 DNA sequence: TGTGCCAGCAGGTGGTTCCCAGCCAAGAATGAGCAGTTCTTC.

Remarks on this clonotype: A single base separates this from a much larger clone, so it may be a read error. CDR3 bases: TGTGCCAGCAGTGGCCGGACAGGGGGGAACACTGAAGCTTCCTTT. Encoded protein: CASSGRTGGNTEASF. The chain has TRBV2 and TRBJ1-1; 10 positions agree with TRBD1. Germline V CDR1 and CDR2: SNHLY, FYNNEI. The length of the CDR3 is 15 residues.

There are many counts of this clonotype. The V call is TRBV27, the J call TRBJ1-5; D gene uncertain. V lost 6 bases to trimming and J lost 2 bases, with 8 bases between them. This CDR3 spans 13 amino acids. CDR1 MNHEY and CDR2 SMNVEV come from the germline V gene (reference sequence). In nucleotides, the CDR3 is TGTGCCAGCAGGGGCGATCGCAATCAGCCCCAGCATTTT. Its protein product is CASRGDRNQPQHF.

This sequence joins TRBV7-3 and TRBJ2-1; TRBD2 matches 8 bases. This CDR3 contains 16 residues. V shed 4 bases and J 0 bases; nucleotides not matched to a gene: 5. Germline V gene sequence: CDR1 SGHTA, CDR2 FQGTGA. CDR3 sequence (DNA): TGTGCCAGCAGCTCCATAGCGGGGAGCTCCTACAATGAGCAGTTCTTC. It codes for CASSSIAGSSYNEQFF. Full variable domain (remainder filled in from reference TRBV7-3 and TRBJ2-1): GAGVSQTPSNKVTEKGKYVELRCDPISGHTALYWYRQSLGQGPEFLIYFQGTGAADDSGLPNDRFFAVRPEGSVSTLKIQRTERGDSAVYLCASSSIAGSSYNEQFFGPGTRLTVL.

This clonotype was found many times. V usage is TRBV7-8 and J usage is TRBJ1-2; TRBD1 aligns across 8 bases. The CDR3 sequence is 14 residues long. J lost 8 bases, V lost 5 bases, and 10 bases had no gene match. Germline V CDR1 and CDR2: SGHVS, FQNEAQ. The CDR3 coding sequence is TGTGCCAGCAGCATGACCGGGACAGGAGGCGGCTACACCTTC. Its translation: CASSMTGTGGGYTF.

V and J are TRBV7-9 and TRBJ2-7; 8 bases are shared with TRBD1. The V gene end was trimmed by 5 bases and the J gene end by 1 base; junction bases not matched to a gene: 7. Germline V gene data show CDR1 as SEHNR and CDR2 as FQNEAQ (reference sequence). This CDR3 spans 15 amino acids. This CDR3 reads CASSEGQALSYEQYF. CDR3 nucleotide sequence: TGTGCCAGCAGCGAGGGACAGGCACTTTCCTACGAGCAGTACTTC.

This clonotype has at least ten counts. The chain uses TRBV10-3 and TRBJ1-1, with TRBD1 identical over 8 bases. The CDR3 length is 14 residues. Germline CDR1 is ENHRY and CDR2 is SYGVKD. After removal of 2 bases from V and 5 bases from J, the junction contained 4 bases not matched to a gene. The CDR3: CAISEMDRVTEAFF. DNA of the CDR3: TGTGCCATCAGTGAGATGGACAGGGTAACTGAAGCTTTCTTT.

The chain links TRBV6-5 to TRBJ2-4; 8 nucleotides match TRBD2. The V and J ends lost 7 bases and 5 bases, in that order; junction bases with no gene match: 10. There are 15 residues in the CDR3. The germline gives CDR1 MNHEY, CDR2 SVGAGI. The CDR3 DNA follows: TGTGCCAGCACCCTAGGGGCGGGGGGCCAAAACATTCAGTACTTC. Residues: CASTLGAGGQNIQYF.

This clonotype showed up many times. CDR3 nucleotides: TGTGCCAGCAGCCAGAGGCAACAAGAGACCCAGTACTTC. Protein product: CASSQRQQETQYF. The chain links TRBV3-1 to TRBJ2-5; D gene ambiguous. The length of the CDR3 is 13 residues. The germline V and J ends were trimmed by 3 bases and 2 bases, with 7 bases remaining between them. Germline V gives CDR1 LGHDT, CDR2 YNNKEL (reference sequence).

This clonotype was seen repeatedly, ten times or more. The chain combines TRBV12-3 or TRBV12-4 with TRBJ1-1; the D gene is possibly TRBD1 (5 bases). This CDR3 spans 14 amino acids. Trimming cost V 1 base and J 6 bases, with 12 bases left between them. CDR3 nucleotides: TGTGCCAGCAGTTTAGTGGTATCGGGGGCTGAAGCTTTCTTT. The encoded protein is CASSLVVSGAEAFF.

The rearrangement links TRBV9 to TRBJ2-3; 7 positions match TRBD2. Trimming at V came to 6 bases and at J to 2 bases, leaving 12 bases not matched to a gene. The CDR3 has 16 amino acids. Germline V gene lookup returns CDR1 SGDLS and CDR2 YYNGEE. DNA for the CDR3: TGTGCCAGCAATAGCTTGCTAGCGGCCCTCACAGATACGCAGTATTTT. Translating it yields CASNSLLAALTDTQYF.

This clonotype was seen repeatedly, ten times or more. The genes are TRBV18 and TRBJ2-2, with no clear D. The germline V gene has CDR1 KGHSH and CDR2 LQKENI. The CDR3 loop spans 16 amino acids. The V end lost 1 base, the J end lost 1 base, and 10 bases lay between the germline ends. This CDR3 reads CASSPLSIKNTGELFF. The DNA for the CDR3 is TGTGCCAGCTCACCACTTTCGATCAAGAACACCGGGGAGCTGTTTTTT.

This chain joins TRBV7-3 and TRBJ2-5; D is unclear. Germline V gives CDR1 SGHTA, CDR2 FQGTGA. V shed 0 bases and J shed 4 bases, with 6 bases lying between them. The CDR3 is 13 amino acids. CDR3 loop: CASSLTGSETQYF. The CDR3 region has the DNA TGTGCCAGCAGCTTAACGGGATCAGAGACCCAGTACTTC.

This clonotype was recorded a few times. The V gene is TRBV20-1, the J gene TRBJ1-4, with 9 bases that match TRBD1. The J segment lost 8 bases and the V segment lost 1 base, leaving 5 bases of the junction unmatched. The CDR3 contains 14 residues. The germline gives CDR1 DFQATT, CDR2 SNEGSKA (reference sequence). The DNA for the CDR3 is TGCAGTGCTAGAGCGTGGGGACAGGGAGAAAAACTGTTTTTT. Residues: CSARAWGQGEKLFF.

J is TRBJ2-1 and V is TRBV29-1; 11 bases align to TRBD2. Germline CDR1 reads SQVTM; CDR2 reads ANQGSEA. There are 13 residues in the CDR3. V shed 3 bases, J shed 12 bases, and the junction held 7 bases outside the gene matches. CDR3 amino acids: CSVDGPTSGGQFF. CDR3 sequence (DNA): TGCAGCGTTGATGGGCCCACTAGCGGGGGGCAGTTCTTC.

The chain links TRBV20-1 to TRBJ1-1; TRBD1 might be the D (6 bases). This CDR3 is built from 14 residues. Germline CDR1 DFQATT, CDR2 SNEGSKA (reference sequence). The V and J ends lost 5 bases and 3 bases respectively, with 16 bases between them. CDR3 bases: TGCAGTGCTTTCAACCGGGACATAGACACTGAAGCTTTCTTT. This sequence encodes CSAFNRDIDTEAFF.

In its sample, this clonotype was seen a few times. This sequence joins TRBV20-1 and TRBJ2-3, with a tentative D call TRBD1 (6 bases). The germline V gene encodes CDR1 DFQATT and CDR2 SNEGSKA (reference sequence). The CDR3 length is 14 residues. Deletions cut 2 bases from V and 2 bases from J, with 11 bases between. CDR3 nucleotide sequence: TGCAGTGCTAGATGGGACACCGTCACAGATACGCAGTATTTT. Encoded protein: CSARWDTVTDTQYF.

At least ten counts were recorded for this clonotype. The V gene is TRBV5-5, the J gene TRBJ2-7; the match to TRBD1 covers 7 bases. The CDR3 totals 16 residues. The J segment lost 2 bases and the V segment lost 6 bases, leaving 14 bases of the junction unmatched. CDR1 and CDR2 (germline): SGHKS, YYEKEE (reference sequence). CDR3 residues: CASTTGVGGRTYEQYF. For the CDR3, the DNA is TGTGCCAGCACCACAGGGGTCGGTGGACGTACCTACGAGCAGTACTTC.

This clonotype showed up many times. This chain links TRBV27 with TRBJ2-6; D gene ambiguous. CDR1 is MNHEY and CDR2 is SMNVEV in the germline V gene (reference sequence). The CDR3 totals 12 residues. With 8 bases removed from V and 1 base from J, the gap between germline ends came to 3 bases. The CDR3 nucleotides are TGTGCCAGCTTATCTGGGGCCAACGTCCTGACTTTC. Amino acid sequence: CASLSGANVLTF.